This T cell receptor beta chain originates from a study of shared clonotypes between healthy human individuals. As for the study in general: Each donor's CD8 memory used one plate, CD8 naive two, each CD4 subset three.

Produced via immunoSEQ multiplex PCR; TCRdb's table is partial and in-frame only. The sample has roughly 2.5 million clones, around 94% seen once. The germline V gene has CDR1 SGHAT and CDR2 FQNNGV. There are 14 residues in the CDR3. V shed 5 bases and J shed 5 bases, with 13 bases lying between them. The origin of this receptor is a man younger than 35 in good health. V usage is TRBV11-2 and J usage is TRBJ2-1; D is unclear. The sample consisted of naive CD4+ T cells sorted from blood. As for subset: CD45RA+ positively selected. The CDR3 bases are TGTGCCAGCAGCCCGCCAACCTCAGACAATGAGCAGTTCTTC. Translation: CASSPPTSDNEQFF.